Sequencing of this TCR beta chain was carried out in a study of blood T cell repertoires in COVID-19 (dated by TCRdb to about 2020). Looking at the study overall: The collaborator samples originated in the United States, Italy and Spain and spanned the acute and convalescent phases of COVID-19. Subjects who had been exposed to COVID-19, were actively infected with it, or had recovered from it provided the deeply sampled blood TCRbeta repertoires that made up the dataset. HLA class I and class II types, where available, came from metadata supplied by the sample provider rather than from assay-based typing. The material from the prospective study consisted of cDNA or gDNA derived from T cells, B-cell-depleted T cells, or PBMCs. The samples were drawn from the first 160 participants of the ongoing ImmuneRACE study and from under 1,500 subjects provided by 6 global collaborators. The repertoires were released in a freely available public database intended as a resource for research on the immune response to SARS-CoV-2. Sample metadata almost always included a de-identified subject ID, COVID-19 status, age in years and sex.

The CDR3 sequence holds 16 residues, the cysteine and phenylalanine included. Only the CDR3 region is kept as DNA, spanning 48 bases read in frame from base 1. The trim is 6 bases for V and 12 bases for J, with a gap of 26 bases between the germline ends. The germline V gene (reference sequence) specifies LNHDA as CDR1 and SQIVND as CDR2. General study outcomes and caveats: Clinical and demographic metadata were provided uncurated, with the amount varying by source and participant.

Participants in the prospective study were aged about 18 to 89 years, lived in some 24 United States geographic areas, and enrolled through a virtual design. Cohort assignment in the prospective study relied on participant-reported clinical history from a screening survey and a study questionnaire. Recovered participants in ImmuneRACE Cohort 3 were defined by two consecutive negative NP/OP PCR tests, clearance by a healthcare professional, or resolution of symptoms. Mobile phlebotomists in the prospective study collected whole blood, serum and a nasopharyngeal or oropharyngeal swab from every participant. Additional blood draws and questionnaires over an approximately two-month period could optionally be provided by prospective study participants. Prospective study blood samples were shipped either frozen or at room temperature before DNA extraction. TCRbeta CDR3 regions were amplified from genomic DNA by means of the immunoSEQ Assay, a bias-controlled multiplex PCR. In the original analysis: Nucleated cell counts per sample were estimated from amplification of reference gene primers within the assay. To quantify the absolute abundance of each unique TCRbeta CDR3 rearrangement, sequence reads were collapsed and filtered. Productive Simpson clonality was computed per sample as the square root of Simpson's diversity index over productive rearrangements. TCRdb re-hosts the immuneACCESS table, in-frame sequences only. Its copies lack some clones; in the studies checked, an unresolved V gene accounts for under half of them, and the cause for the rest is not known. V, J and clone size are taken as reported in that table, and D and trimming were inferred from the DNA itself. Within this sample are 180,000 or so clones, with more than 65% of them counted one time only. The ten largest account for approximately 11% of the sample.

As to this clone: Its recognized antigen is unknown. No base-level quality is on record; no much larger clone is a single base apart.

The sequence derives from a man in his forties or fifties who had recovered from COVID-19. This chain is built from TRBV19 and TRBJ1-4, with TRBD1 perhaps the D gene, on 6 matching bases. What was sequenced was PBMCs or T cells enriched from blood (not recorded which). DNA sequence: TGTGCCAGTAGCCACACCACAGGGACGCTCGCTAGTGAACTGTTTTTT. It encodes CASSHTTGTLASELFF. The CDR3, completed at both ends by the reference TRBV19 and TRBJ1-4 genes, gives the full variable domain DGGITQSPKYLFRKEGQNVTLSCEQNLNHDAMYWYRQDPGQGLRLIYYSQIVNDFQKGDIAEGYSVSREKKESFPLTVTSAQKNPTAFYLCASSHTTGTLASELFFGSGTQLSVL.